This is a list of T cell receptor beta chains from one sample in a study of post-analysis software for immune sequencing data. TCRdb reprocessed the PCR reads with MiXCR, giving one entry per CDR3 protein. The sample has about 200,000 distinct CDR3 sequences; roughly 28% are singletons. Sequencing was performed on blood. The receptors were gathered from a girl aged 2-17 years with multiple sclerosis. CDR3s include the opening cysteine and the closing phenylalanine or tryptophan. D genes are given only for firm matches. The size entry is marked missing in some rows and otherwise reads once, few, many or a size class.

abundance	v_gene	j_gene	d_gene	CDR3aa	CDR3nt
few	TRBV20-1	TRBJ2-1	-	CSARELGNEQFF	TGCAGTGCTAGAGAACTAGGGAATGAGCAGTTCTTC
many	TRBV4-2	TRBJ2-5	TRBD2	CASSLNSGGAGTQYF	TGTGCCAGCAGCCTCAATAGCGGGGGGGCCGGGACCCAGTACTTC
many	TRBV27	TRBJ2-7	-	CASSLPTSGFDEQYF	TGTGCCAGCAGTTTACCGACTTCAGGGTTCGACGAGCAGTACTTC
few	TRBV28	TRBJ2-5	-	CASSTLGETQYF	TGTGCCAGCTCTACCCTCGGTGAGACCCAGTACTTC
-	TRBV5-1	TRBJ2-1	-	CASSLEGGSVYNEQFF	TGCGCCAGCAGCTTGGAAGGGGGATCGGTTTACAATGAGCAGTTCTTC
-	TRBV7-2	TRBJ2-1	-	CASSLWTIEQFF	TGTGCCAGCAGCCTTTGGACCATTGAGCAGTTCTTC
-	TRBV6-5	TRBJ2-5	TRBD1	CASRGQGAQETQYF	TGTGCCAGCAGGGGGCAGGGGGCCCAAGAGACCCAGTACTTC
-	TRBV25-1	TRBJ2-5	-	CASSVPWEEGGTQYF	TGTGCCAGCAGTGTTCCTTGGGAGGAGGGGGGGACCCAGTACTTC
many	TRBV4-1	TRBJ2-7	TRBD1	CASSQPGQGHYEQYF	TGCGCCAGCAGCCAACCGGGACAGGGACACTACGAGCAGTACTTC
-	TRBV20-1	TRBJ2-7	TRBD2	CSASVGGGRDEQYF	TGCAGTGCTAGTGTCGGCGGGGGTAGGGACGAGCAGTACTTC
-	TRBV5-1	TRBJ1-1	-	CTSSLGSWNEAFF	TGCACCAGCAGCTTGGGAAGCTGGAATGAAGCTTTCTTT
many	TRBV28	TRBJ2-7	-	CASSFWGYEQYF	TGTGCCAGCAGTTTTTGGGGGTACGAGCAGTACTTC
many	TRBV6-5	TRBJ1-2	-	CASRSDSAYGYTF	TGTGCCAGCAGATCGGACAGCGCGTATGGCTACACCTTC
few	TRBV2	TRBJ1-5	-	CASSGDNNQPQHF	TGTGCCAGCAGTGGAGACAACAATCAGCCCCAGCATTTT
many	TRBV3-1	TRBJ2-5	-	CASSHYRNRDMVTETQYF	TGTGCCAGCAGCCACTACCGGAACAGGGATATGGTTACGGAGACCCAGTACTTC
-	TRBV2	TRBJ1-1	TRBD1	CASKGGWTFF	TGTGCCAGCAAAGGGGGCTGGACTTTCTTT
few	TRBV5-1	TRBJ2-3	-	CASSGTSGIDTQYF	TGCGCCAGCAGCGGAACATCAGGGATAGATACGCAGTATTTT
many	TRBV7-2	TRBJ1-2	-	CASSGSTADYGYTF	TGTGCCAGCAGCGGGTCGACTGCGGACTATGGCTACACCTTC
many	TRBV12-3/TRBV12-4	TRBJ2-3	TRBD2	CASSLALAGPTDTQYF	TGTGCCAGCAGTTTAGCCCTAGCGGGCCCCACAGATACGCAGTATTTT
many	TRBV20-1	TRBJ2-5	-	CSAPDRARETQYF	TGCAGTGCTCCTGACCGTGCTAGGGAGACCCAGTACTTC
many	TRBV10-1	TRBJ2-7	-	CASSFGGKGEQYF	TGCGCCAGCAGCTTCGGGGGAAAGGGTGAGCAGTACTTC
-	TRBV7-2	TRBJ2-3	TRBD2	CASSSGGVPDTQYF	TGTGCCAGCAGCTCCGGGGGGGTTCCAGATACGCAGTATTTT